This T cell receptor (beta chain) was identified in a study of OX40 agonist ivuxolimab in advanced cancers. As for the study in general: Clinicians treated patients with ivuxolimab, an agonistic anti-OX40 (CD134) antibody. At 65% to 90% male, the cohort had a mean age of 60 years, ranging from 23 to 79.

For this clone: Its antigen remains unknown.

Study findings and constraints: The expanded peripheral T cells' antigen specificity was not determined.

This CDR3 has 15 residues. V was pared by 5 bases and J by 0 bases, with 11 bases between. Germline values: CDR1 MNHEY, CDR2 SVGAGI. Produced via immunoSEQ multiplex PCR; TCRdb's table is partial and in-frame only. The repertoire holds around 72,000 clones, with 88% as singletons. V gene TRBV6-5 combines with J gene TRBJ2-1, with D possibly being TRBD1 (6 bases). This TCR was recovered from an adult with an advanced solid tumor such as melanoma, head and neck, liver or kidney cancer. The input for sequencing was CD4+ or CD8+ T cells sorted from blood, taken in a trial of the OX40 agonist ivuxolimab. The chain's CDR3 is CASSQQGSSYNEQFF. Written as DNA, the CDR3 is TGTGCCAGCAGTCAACAGGGAAGCTCCTACAATGAGCAGTTCTTC.